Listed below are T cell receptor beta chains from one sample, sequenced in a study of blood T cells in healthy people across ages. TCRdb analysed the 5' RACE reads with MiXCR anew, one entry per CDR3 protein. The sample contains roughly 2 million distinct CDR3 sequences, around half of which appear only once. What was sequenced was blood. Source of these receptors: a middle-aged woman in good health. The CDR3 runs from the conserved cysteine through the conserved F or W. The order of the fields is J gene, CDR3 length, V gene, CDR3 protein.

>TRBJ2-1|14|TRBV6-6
CASSTGQGLDEQFF
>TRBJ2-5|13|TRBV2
CASSQGSPNEQYF
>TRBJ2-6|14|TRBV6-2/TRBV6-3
CASMWVLGANVLTF
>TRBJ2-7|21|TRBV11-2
CASSPPPRMTSGGLSSYEQYF
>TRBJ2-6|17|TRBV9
CASRSSGPDSGANVLTF
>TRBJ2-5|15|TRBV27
CASSLPGASRETQYF
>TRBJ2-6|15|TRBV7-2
CASNYRVSGANVLTF
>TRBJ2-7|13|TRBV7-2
CASSTRGDFEQYF
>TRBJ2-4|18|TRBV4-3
CASSQDVATRGSRNIQYF
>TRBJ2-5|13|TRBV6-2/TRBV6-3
CASKLPDKETQYF
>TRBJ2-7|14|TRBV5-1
CASYPGGGSYEQYF
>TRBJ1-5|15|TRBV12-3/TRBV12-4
CASSFLAYGNQPQHF
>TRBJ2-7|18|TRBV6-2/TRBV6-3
CASSYGTLGSGGLREQYF
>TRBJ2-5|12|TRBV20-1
CSARWGQETQYF
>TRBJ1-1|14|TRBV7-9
CASSLTGTASEAFF
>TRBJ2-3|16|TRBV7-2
CASSFGLGTATDTQYF
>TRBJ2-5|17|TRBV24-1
CATGGTSGDTDQETQYF
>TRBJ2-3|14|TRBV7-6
CASSLEAATDTQYF
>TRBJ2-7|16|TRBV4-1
CASSQDLTAGYYEQYF
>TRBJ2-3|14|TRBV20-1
CSVQTGDPTDTQYF
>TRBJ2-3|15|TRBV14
CASSLDEGRTDTQYF
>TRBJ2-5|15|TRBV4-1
CASSQGGLDQETQYF
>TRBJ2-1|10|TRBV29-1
CTSGGGEQFF
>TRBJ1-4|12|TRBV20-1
CRVQGSNEKLFF
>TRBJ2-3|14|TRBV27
CASKRRGGLDTQYF
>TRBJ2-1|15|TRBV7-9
CASSKGGTGEIEQFF
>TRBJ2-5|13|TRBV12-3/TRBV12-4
CASSLTGLNEQYF
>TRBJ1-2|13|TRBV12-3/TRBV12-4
CASSRQGVEGYTF
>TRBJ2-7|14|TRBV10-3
CAISEGPGNYEQYF
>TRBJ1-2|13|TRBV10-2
CASSDRAAAGYTF
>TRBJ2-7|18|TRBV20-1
CSADAGTGGGVRSYEQYF
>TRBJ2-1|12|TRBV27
CASSLDRVEQFF
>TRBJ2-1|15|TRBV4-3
CASSQGQGSYNEQFF
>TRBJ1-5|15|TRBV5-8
CASSSHRGGNQPQHF
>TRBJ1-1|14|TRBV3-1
CASSQESGFTEAFF
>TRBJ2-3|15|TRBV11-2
CASSLDRLGTDTQYF
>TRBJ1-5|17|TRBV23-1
CASSPRSFRGGYQPQHF
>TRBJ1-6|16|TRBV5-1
CASSPTVTGEKVPLHF
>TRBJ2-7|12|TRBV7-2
CASSFIGADPYF
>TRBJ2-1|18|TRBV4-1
CASSQEGQRGAAYNEQFF
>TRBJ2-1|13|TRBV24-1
CATKDRGRNEQFF
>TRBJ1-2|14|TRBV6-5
CASSYSDRGYGYTF
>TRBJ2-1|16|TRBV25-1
CASSEPLAGGPREQFF
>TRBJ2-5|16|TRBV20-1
CSARDLRTGIQETQYF